The clone carrying this T cell receptor beta chain has a count of ten or more. Its matching antigen is unknown. This entry comes from a study of T cells in Graves' hyperthyroidism and ophthalmopathy. At the level of the study: Blood was drawn when the patient was first diagnosed and still untreated. Study-wide points: A model using 13 V-J features told ophthalmopathy apart from stable hyperthyroidism. The model's output predicted ophthalmopathy at a median of around 6.9 months prior to onset.

V shed 0 bases and J shed 2 bases, with 11 bases lying between them. CDR3 size: 15 residues. Germline V CDR1 and CDR2: SGHKS, YYEKEE (reference sequence). RNA transcripts gave rise to amplified TCR beta CDR3 regions. Initially, a first-round RT-PCR of the TCR CDR3 employed the HTBI primer set. TCRdb re-analysed the multiplex PCR reads in MiXCR, keeping a single row per CDR3 protein. The sample has under 450,000 distinct CDR3 sequences, around 16% seen once; the top ten hold almost 8%. Sequencing used blood. The receptor comes from a woman between 18 and 29 years old with Graves' hyperthyroidism. J is TRBJ2-5 and V is TRBV5-5, with D tentatively TRBD2 (6 bases). The CDR3 sequence is CASSLDGRGQETQYF. The CDR3, as DNA: TGTGCCAGCAGCTTGGACGGGAGAGGGCAAGAGACCCAGTACTTC.